This passage covers 25 T cell receptor beta chains from one sample sequenced in a study of T cell responses to AZD1222 COVID-19 vaccine. Profiling relied on immunoSEQ multiplex PCR, and the TCRdb table lists in-frame clones only, not all of them. The table lists fewer than 120,000 clones, roughly 90% of them singletons. The specimen was peripheral blood, collected on day 0 of AZD1222 vaccination. These receptors were taken from an adult in good health.

The V gene is TRBV12-3 or TRBV12-4, the J gene TRBJ1-5, with D uncertain. CDR3 length: 13 amino acids. Trimming left V 3 bases short and J 2 bases short, with 5 bases between. The DNA for the CDR3 is TGTGCCAGCAGTTTTGGGGGCAATCAGCCCCAGCATTTT. This encodes CASSFGGNQPQHF.

The chain is built from TRBV29-1 and TRBJ1-5; D not resolved. The length of the CDR3 is 13 residues. Between the trimmed V and J ends, which lost 3 bases and 7 bases, there was a span of 13 bases. Looked up from germline, CDR1 is SQVTM and CDR2 is ANQGSEA. The chain's CDR3 is CSVDSGYGQPQHF. The CDR3, as DNA: TGCAGCGTTGATTCGGGGTACGGACAGCCCCAGCATTTT.

Regarding this clone: This same CDR3 is encoded by further DNA sequences in the sample. The V and J genes are TRBV5-1 and TRBJ2-7; 7 nucleotides line up with TRBD1. The CDR3 sequence is 15 residues long. With 1 base clipped from V and 0 bases from J, the junction kept 4 bases outside the gene matches. Germline V gene data show CDR1 as SGHRS and CDR2 as YFSETQ. CDR3 DNA: TGCGCCAGCAGCTTGATTAGGGACAGCTCCTACGAGCAGTACTTC. Its translation: CASSLIRDSSYEQYF.

The chain couples TRBV5-1 to TRBJ1-6, with 9 bases matching TRBD1. CDR1 and CDR2 (germline): SGHRS, YFSETQ. J gave up 0 bases and V 4 bases, and 2 bases lay outside the gene matches. This CDR3 spans 16 amino acids. CDR3 in DNA: TGCGCCAGCAGCCCGACAGGGGGCTCCTATAATTCACCCCTCCACTTT. It encodes CASSPTGGSYNSPLHF.

This chain links TRBV24-1 with TRBJ2-5, with 7 bases aligning to TRBD2. Germline values: CDR1 KGHDR, CDR2 SFDVKD. CDR3 size: 16 residues. The ends lost 7 bases at V and 4 bases at J; junction bases unmatched: 14. Written as DNA, the CDR3 is TGTGCCACCAGCACCCGGCGGGGGAGCCGAGGAGAGACCCAGTACTTC. Translated, it gives CATSTRRGSRGETQYF.

The V gene is TRBV28, the J gene TRBJ2-7, with TRBD2 matching 8 bases. The junction had 25 bases not matched to a gene; V was cut back by 2 bases and J by 4 bases. Germline assignment: CDR1 MDHEN and CDR2 SYDVKM. The length of the CDR3 is 21 residues. CDR3 nucleotides: TGTGCCAGCAGTTTAAGAGCAGTCCAGCGGGGGATCTTACGAGCAGTGTACGAGCAGTACTTC. This gives the protein CASSLRAVQRGILRAVYEQYF.

J is TRBJ2-7 and V is TRBV30; perhaps D is TRBD1 or TRBD2 (5 bases each). V lost 0 bases and J 0 bases, leaving 12 bases between the germline ends. The CDR3 runs to 15 residues. Germline V lookup: CDR1 GTSNPN, CDR2 SVGIG (reference sequence). The CDR3 coding sequence is TGTGCCTGGAGTGTACCGAGGGGCCTCTCCTACGAGCAGTACTTC. This gives the protein CAWSVPRGLSYEQYF.

The V and J genes are TRBV25-1 and TRBJ1-5; 9 positions agree with TRBD1. CDR1 and CDR2 (germline): MGHDK, SYGVNS. V dropped 8 bases and J dropped 6; count of bases not matched to a gene: 5. The CDR3 loop spans 13 amino acids. In DNA form, the CDR3 reads TGTGCCAGCGCCGGGACAGGGACTCAGCCCCAGCATTTT. It yields the protein CASAGTGTQPQHF.

The genes are TRBV30 and TRBJ1-2; D gene ambiguous. The CDR3 is made up of 11 amino acids. The ends were cut back, 0 bases at V and 8 bases at J, with 7 bases in the middle. The germline V gene encodes CDR1 GTSNPN and CDR2 SVGIG (reference sequence). The DNA for the CDR3 is TGTGCCTGGAGTGTTGATAGAGGCTACACCTTC. It specifies CAWSVDRGYTF.

This chain uses TRBV6-5 with TRBJ1-1, with TRBD1 matching over 7 bases. The trim removed 6 bases at V and 6 bases at J, leaving 7 bases unmatched. Germline V gives CDR1 MNHEY, CDR2 SVGAGI. CDR3 length: 13 amino acids. DNA for the CDR3: TGTGCCAGCAGAACCCAGGGGGGCGCTGAAGCTTTCTTT. Translated: CASRTQGGAEAFF.

The gene calls are TRBV2 and TRBJ2-1; TRBD2 might be the D (6 bases). From germline, CDR1 is SNHLY and CDR2 FYNNEI. The CDR3 covers 12 residues. V shed 10 bases and J shed 5 bases, with 12 bases lying between them. The CDR3 loop reads CATSQRDNEQFF. CDR3 DNA sequence: TGTGCCACCTCACAGCGGGACAATGAGCAGTTCTTC.

The chain employs TRBV11-2 and TRBJ2-7; D is unresolved. Trimming cost V 3 bases and J 5 bases, with 5 bases left between them. The CDR3 is 11 residues long. Germline V gene lookup returns CDR1 SGHAT and CDR2 FQNNGV. CDR3 DNA sequence: TGTGCCAGCAGCTTGGTCAACGAGCAGTACTTC. The encoded protein is CASSLVNEQYF.

The chain joins TRBV12-3 or TRBV12-4 to TRBJ2-2, with D possibly matching TRBD1 (5 bases). Trimming removed 8 bases at V and 1 base at J, with 8 bases between. This CDR3 contains 13 residues. The CDR3, as DNA: TGTGCCAGCTGGGGCGGGAACACCGGGGAGCTGTTTTTT. This translates into CASWGGNTGELFF.

This clone was picked up one time. The chain's CDR3 is CASSQDDRVHYGYTF. CDR3 bases: TGTGCCAGCAGCCAAGATGACAGGGTGCACTATGGCTACACCTTC. The chain links TRBV3-1 (or the pseudogene TRBV3-2) to TRBJ1-2; 7 bases match TRBD1. This CDR3 region has 15 residues. The ends lost 0 bases at V and 3 bases at J; junction bases unmatched: 4. Germline loops: CDR1 LGHDT, CDR2 YNNKEL (reference sequence).

This clone has a handful of counts. The V gene is TRBV5-6, the J gene TRBJ1-2; the match to TRBD1 covers 11 bases. Germline trimming cut 4 bases from V and 4 bases from J; bases unmatched to any gene: 12. CDR1 and CDR2 (germline): SGHDT, YYEEEE. The CDR3 totals 17 residues. CDR3 loop: CASSHNPRTGGTYGYTF. CDR3 bases: TGTGCCAGCAGCCACAACCCCCGGACAGGGGGCACCTATGGCTACACCTTC.

DNA of the CDR3: TGTGCCAGCAGCCGAACAGGGGGCAATGAAAAACTGTTTTTT. Translation: CASSRTGGNEKLFF. The chain links TRBV7-8 to TRBJ1-4; 9 bases align to TRBD1. The V gene end was trimmed by 5 bases and the J gene end by 5 bases; junction bases not matched to a gene: 3. This CDR3 has 14 amino acids. The V gene's germline CDR1 is SGHVS and CDR2 FQNEAQ.

This clone appeared a single time. The chain employs TRBV6-2 or TRBV6-3 and TRBJ2-5, with 14 bases lining up with TRBD2. Germline-derived CDR1 and CDR2 are MNHEY and SVGEGT. V trimming: 4 bases; J trimming: 6 bases; junction bases outside the gene matches: 7. This CDR3 has 16 residues. CDR3 amino acids: CASSLRLAGGLKTQYF. The CDR3, as DNA: TGTGCCAGCAGTTTGCGACTAGCGGGGGGGCTGAAGACCCAGTACTTC.

The rearrangement links TRBV7-9 to TRBJ2-7, with D hard to call. The V gene's germline CDR1 is SEHNR and CDR2 FQNEAQ (reference sequence). The CDR3 extends over 14 amino acids. The V and J ends lost 8 bases and 0 bases respectively, with 14 bases between them. In nucleotides, the CDR3 is TGTGCCAGCGCAGCACAAGGGATCTCCTACGAGCAGTACTTC. The encoded protein is CASAAQGISYEQYF.

Written as DNA, the CDR3 is TGTGCCACCACCGACAGGGTTGGGCAGCCCCAGCATTTT. It is translated as CATTDRVGQPQHF. This chain links TRBV6-5 with TRBJ1-5; TRBD1 matches 7 bases. The CDR3 contains 13 residues. Germline-derived CDR1 and CDR2 are MNHEY and SVGAGI. Losses at the gene ends were 10 bases for V and 7 bases for J; bases not matched to a gene: 10.

The chain has TRBV5-8 and TRBJ2-5, with a tentative D call TRBD2 (5 bases). CDR3 length equals 13 residues. Germline lookup yields CDR1 SGHTS and CDR2 YDEGEE. Trimming left V 3 bases short and J 4 bases short, with 10 bases between. The chain's CDR3 is CASSWRGGETQYF. CDR3 bases: TGTGCCAGCAGCTGGCGAGGAGGAGAGACCCAGTACTTC. Complete variable domain (other parts from reference TRBV5-8 and TRBJ2-5): EAGVTQSPTHLIKTRGQQATLRCSPISGHTSVYWYQQALGLGLQFLLWYDEGEERNRGNFPPRFSGRQFPNYSSELNVNALELEDSALYLCASSWRGGETQYFGPGTRLLVL.

This chain joins TRBV11-2 and TRBJ1-1; D not certain. Trimming shortened V by 5 bases and J by 1 base, and 11 bases separated the two germline ends. The CDR3 totals 14 residues. Germline CDR1 reads SGHAT; CDR2 reads FQNNGV. CDR3 in DNA: TGTGCCAGCAGCCTCCCCCGACAGAACACTGAAGCTTTCTTT. This translates into CASSLPRQNTEAFF.

The chain is built from TRBV15 and TRBJ1-5; D is possibly TRBD1 (6 bases). Germline-derived CDR1 and CDR2 are LNHNV and YYDKDF (reference sequence). V lost 1 base to trimming and J lost 4 bases, with 11 bases between them. This CDR3 comprises 15 residues. CDR3 nucleotide sequence: TGTGCCACCAGCAGAGGACAGGCTAGAAATCAGCCCCAGCATTTT. Protein product: CATSRGQARNQPQHF. The entire variable domain, with the rest obtained from reference TRBV15 and TRBJ1-5, is as follows: DAMVIQNPRYQVTQFGKPVTLSCSQTLNHNVMYWYQQKSSQAPKLLFHYYDKDFNNEADTPDNFQSRRPNTSFCFLDIRSPGLGDTAMYLCATSRGQARNQPQHFGDGTRLSIL.

The V and J genes are TRBV27 and TRBJ1-5; D ambiguous. The V and J ends lost 1 base and 2 bases respectively, with 18 bases between them. Germline CDR1 MNHEY, CDR2 SMNVEV (reference sequence). The CDR3 has 18 residues. CDR3 sequence: CASSLWRAVEWGNQPQHF. As DNA, the CDR3 is TGTGCCAGCAGTTTATGGCGGGCGGTGGAGTGGGGCAATCAGCCCCAGCATTTT.

This chain uses TRBV20-1 with TRBJ1-5, with D perhaps matching TRBD1 (6 bases). CDR1 and CDR2 from the germline V gene are DFQATT and SNEGSKA (reference sequence). The CDR3 is 12 amino acids. Trimming pared 3 bases from V and 6 bases from J, leaving 9 bases between. The CDR3 here is CSASYRVQPQHF. CDR3 coding DNA: TGCAGTGCTAGTTACAGGGTTCAGCCCCAGCATTTT.

The chain uses TRBV29-1 and TRBJ2-3; 10 positions agree with TRBD2. This CDR3 has 15 residues. V lost 1 base and J lost 4; bases outside the gene matches: 5. Germline V gives CDR1 SQVTM, CDR2 ANQGSEA. CDR3 DNA sequence: TGCAGCGTTGAAGCGGGAGCGGGGGGGGCAGATACGCAGTATTTT. Amino acids: CSVEAGAGGADTQYF.